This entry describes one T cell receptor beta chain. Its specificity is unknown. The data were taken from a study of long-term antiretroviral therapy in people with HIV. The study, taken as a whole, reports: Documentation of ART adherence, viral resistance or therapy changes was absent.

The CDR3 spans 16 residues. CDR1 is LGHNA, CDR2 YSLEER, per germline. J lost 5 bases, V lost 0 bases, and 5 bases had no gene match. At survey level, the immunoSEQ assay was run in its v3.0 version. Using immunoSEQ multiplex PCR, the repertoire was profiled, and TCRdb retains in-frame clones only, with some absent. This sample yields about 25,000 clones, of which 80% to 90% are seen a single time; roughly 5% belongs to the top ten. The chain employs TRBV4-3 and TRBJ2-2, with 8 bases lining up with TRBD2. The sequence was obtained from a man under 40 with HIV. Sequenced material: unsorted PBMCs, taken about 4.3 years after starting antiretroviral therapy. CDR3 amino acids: CASSQDPAGGTGELFF. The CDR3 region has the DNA TGCGCCAGCAGCCAAGATCCTGCGGGAGGAACCGGGGAGCTGTTTTTT.